The 11 T cell receptor beta chains below all came from one sample that was sequenced in a study of technical replicates of blood from several donors. Clones were sequenced by immunoSEQ multiplex PCR, and TCRdb holds only the in-frame ones, with some missing. Of about 79,000 clones listed, roughly 94% are singletons. The sequenced sample consisted of T cells isolated from PBMCs. The receptors originated from a human donor in good health.

V gene TRBV7-6 combines with J gene TRBJ2-7; the D gene is possibly TRBD1 (5 bases). The V gene lost 5 bases and the J gene lost 4 bases, with 15 bases spanning the gap. This CDR3 has 14 amino acids. Looked up from germline, CDR1 is SGHVS and CDR2 is FNYEAQ. The CDR3 coding sequence is TGTGCCAGCAGCCCAACTCAGGGTCGGTACGAGCAGTACTTC. Its translation: CASSPTQGRYEQYF.

The V gene is TRBV10-1, the J gene TRBJ2-1; TRBD1 matches at 10 bases. CDR3 length: 15 amino acids. Looked up from germline, CDR1 is WNHNN and CDR2 is SYGVQD (reference sequence). With 2 bases clipped from V and 4 bases from J, the junction kept 2 bases outside the gene matches. In nucleotides, the CDR3 is TGCGCCAGCAGTGAGGGACAGGGGGGGTACAATGAGCAGTTCTTC. This gives the protein CASSEGQGGYNEQFF.

The J gene is TRBJ2-7, the V gene TRBV5-1; no clear D gene. V lost 2 bases to trimming and J lost 11 bases, with 20 bases between them. The CDR3 consists of 14 residues. The germline V gene encodes CDR1 SGHRS and CDR2 YFSETQ. CDR3 region: CASSLSGDTRVEYF. The CDR3 DNA follows: TGCGCCAGCAGCTTATCTGGCGATACCCGGGTGGAGTACTTC.

The V and J genes are TRBV5-1 and TRBJ2-3; TRBD2 agrees at 10 bases. Germline V gives CDR1 SGHRS, CDR2 YFSETQ. V gave up 4 bases and J gave up 2 bases; unmatched junction bases: 7. CDR3 length equals 16 residues. The CDR3 reads CASSANSGGPTDTQYF. The CDR3 nucleotides are TGCGCCAGCAGCGCCAATAGCGGGGGGCCCACAGATACGCAGTATTTT.

V gene TRBV5-1 combines with J gene TRBJ1-2, with 8 positions matching TRBD1. CDR3 size: 15 residues. Germline assignment: CDR1 SGHRS and CDR2 YFSETQ. V shed 0 bases and J 8 bases; nucleotides not matched to a gene: 9. The CDR3 bases are TGCGCCAGCAGCTTGGCGGGAGACAGGGGCGGAGGCTACACCTTC. Translated, it gives CASSLAGDRGGGYTF.

The V gene is TRBV30, the J gene TRBJ2-7; 8 nucleotides agree with TRBD1. Germline V gene sequence: CDR1 GTSNPN, CDR2 SVGIG (reference sequence). Germline trimming cut 4 bases from V and 1 base from J; bases unmatched to any gene: 6. The CDR3 length is 14 residues. CDR3 region: CAWTRQGPSYEQYF. The CDR3 bases are TGTGCCTGGACCCGACAGGGGCCATCCTACGAGCAGTACTTC.

The chain joins TRBV9 to TRBJ1-5; TRBD1 is a possible D gene (5 bases). The CDR3 covers 15 residues. The germline gives CDR1 SGDLS, CDR2 YYNGEE. The germline V and J ends were trimmed by 2 bases and 6 bases, with 15 bases remaining between them. As DNA, the CDR3 is TGTGCCAGCAGCGTGTCAACAGGCGGGGTTCAGCCCCAGCATTTT. Amino acids: CASSVSTGGVQPQHF.

As to this clone: The junction departs from the called germline gene at one end, perhaps through a read error. As DNA, the CDR3 is TGCACCAGCAGCTTAACCGGGACAGAGGGGACTGAAGCTTTCTTT. It yields the protein CTSSLTGTEGTEAFF. The chain combines TRBV5-1 with TRBJ1-1; the match to TRBD1 covers 7 bases. The CDR3 consists of 15 residues. From germline, CDR1 is SGHRS and CDR2 YFSETQ.

This rearrangement joins TRBV5-1 to TRBJ2-5, with D perhaps matching TRBD1 (5 bases). CDR3 length: 14 amino acids. Trimming pared 0 bases from V and 4 bases from J, leaving 10 bases between. CDR1 SGHRS and CDR2 YFSETQ come from the germline V gene. The CDR3 region is CASSLVRDSETQYF. The CDR3 coding sequence is TGCGCCAGCAGCTTGGTCAGGGATTCAGAGACCCAGTACTTC. Filled out from reference TRBV5-1 and TRBJ2-5, the complete variable domain reads KAGVTQTPRYLIKTRGQQVTLSCSPISGHRSVSWYQQTPGQGLQFLFEYFSETQRNKGNFPGRFSGRQFSNSRSEMNVSTLELGDSALYLCASSLVRDSETQYFGPGTRLLVL.

This CDR3 reads CASSLWSRYNEQFF. DNA for the CDR3: TGTGCCAGCAGTTTATGGTCGAGATACAATGAGCAGTTCTTC. The chain couples TRBV27 to TRBJ2-1; D unresolved. V lost 1 base and J 4 bases, leaving 8 bases between the germline ends. Germline V lookup: CDR1 MNHEY, CDR2 SMNVEV (reference sequence). The CDR3 runs to 14 residues.

V is TRBV4-2 and J is TRBJ1-3, with D possibly matching TRBD1 (5 bases). This CDR3 region has 15 residues. The V gene lost 3 bases and the J gene lost 2 bases, with 11 bases spanning the gap. Germline loops: CDR1 LGHNA, CDR2 YNFKEQ. CDR3 DNA: TGTGCCAGCAGCCAGGGCCAGGGTGCTGGAAACACCATATATTTT. This encodes CASSQGQGAGNTIYF.